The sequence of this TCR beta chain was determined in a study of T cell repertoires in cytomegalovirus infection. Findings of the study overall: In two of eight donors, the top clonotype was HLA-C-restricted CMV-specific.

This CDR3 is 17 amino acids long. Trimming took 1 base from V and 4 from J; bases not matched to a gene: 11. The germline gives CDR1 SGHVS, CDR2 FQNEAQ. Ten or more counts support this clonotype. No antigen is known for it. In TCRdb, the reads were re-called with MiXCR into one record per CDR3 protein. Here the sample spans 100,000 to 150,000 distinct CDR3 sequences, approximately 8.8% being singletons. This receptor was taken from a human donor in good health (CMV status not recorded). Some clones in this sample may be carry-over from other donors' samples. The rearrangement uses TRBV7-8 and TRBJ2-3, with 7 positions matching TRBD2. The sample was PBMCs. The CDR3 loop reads CASSLVPGTILADTQYF. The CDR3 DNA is TGTGCCAGCAGCTTAGTTCCTGGGACTATACTCGCAGATACGCAGTATTTT.